The clone carrying this TCR beta chain was recorded a few times. Data came from immunoSEQ multiplex PCR; TCRdb stores just in-frame clones and leaves some out. The sample has 110,000 or so clones, about 83% seen once. This record belongs to a study of blood T cell repertoires in COVID-19. This CDR3 spans 16 amino acids. Per germline, CDR1 MNHNS and CDR2 SASEGT. Trimming removed 0 bases at V and 2 bases at J, with 10 bases between. This sequence was found in an older woman with acute or convalescent COVID-19. Source material: peripheral blood. The chain is built from TRBV6-1 and TRBJ1-4; D is possibly TRBD1 (5 bases). The CDR3 here is CASSEARGNTNEKLFF. The CDR3 nucleotides read TGTGCCAGCAGTGAAGCGCGGGGGAATACTAATGAAAAACTGTTTTTT.